The next 20 T cell receptor beta chains were all read from a single sample in a study of shared clonotypes between healthy human individuals. The repertoire was sequenced with immunoSEQ multiplex PCR; TCRdb's copy has only in-frame clones and lacks some. The data contain fewer than 3 million clones, 85% to 95% of them seen just once; the ten biggest clones take up about 0.36%. The material sequenced was naive CD4+ T cells from PBMCs. Subset given: CD45RA+ positively selected. These receptor sequences come from a young man in good health. Some clones in this sample may be carry-over from other donors' samples.

The chain couples TRBV5-5 to TRBJ2-7; D uncertain. The CDR3 length is 15 residues. The germline gives CDR1 SGHKS, CDR2 YYEKEE (reference sequence). The V and J ends lost 6 bases and 0 bases respectively, with 16 bases between them. CDR3 region: CASTGPTASSYEQYF. CDR3 sequence (DNA): TGTGCCAGCACCGGGCCAACAGCCAGCTCCTACGAGCAGTACTTC.

This chain connects TRBV6-6 to TRBJ2-7, with 9 positions matching TRBD1. The CDR3 is made up of 15 amino acids. V lost 5 bases to trimming and J lost 3 bases; unmatched junction nucleotides: 8. Looked up from germline, CDR1 is MNHNY and CDR2 is SVGAGI (reference sequence). The CDR3 protein is CASSPLDRGGYEQYF. CDR3 nucleotides: TGTGCCAGCAGTCCTCTGGACAGGGGAGGCTACGAGCAGTACTTC.

The V gene is TRBV9, the J gene TRBJ1-1; D might be TRBD1 (6 bases). This CDR3 has 12 amino acids. Germline V gives CDR1 SGDLS, CDR2 YYNGEE. The germline V and J ends were trimmed by 4 bases and 10 bases, with 14 bases remaining between them. The CDR3 DNA sequence: TGTGCCAGCAGCCCGGGGGGGCTGGGAGCTTTCTTT. Its translation: CASSPGGLGAFF.

The rearrangement links TRBV14 to TRBJ1-5; D not certain. The CDR3 is 13 amino acids. CDR1 SGHDN and CDR2 FVKESK come from the germline V gene. V was clipped by 0 bases and J by 7 bases, with 7 bases between them. The DNA of the CDR3 is TGTGCCAGCAGCCAAGATCGGTACCAGCCCCAGCATTTT. It specifies CASSQDRYQPQHF.

V and J are TRBV5-4 and TRBJ2-1; 7 bases map to TRBD2. The CDR3 is 15 residues long. Trimming took 7 bases from V and 0 from J; bases not matched to a gene: 7. Germline CDR1 and CDR2: SGHNT and YYREEE (reference sequence). Written as DNA, the CDR3 is TGTGCCAGCGGGTTGACTAGCAACTCCTACAATGAGCAGTTCTTC. Amino acid sequence: CASGLTSNSYNEQFF.

With regard to this clone: Other DNA sequences of this sample code for an identical CDR3. J is TRBJ2-3 and V is TRBV7-8; no definite D call. V was pared by 3 bases and J by 1 base, with 8 bases between. Germline loops: CDR1 SGHVS, CDR2 FQNEAQ. This CDR3 spans 14 amino acids. CDR3 DNA sequence: TGTGCCAGCAGCTTGGGCTCCCGCACAGATACGCAGTATTTT. Translated, it gives CASSLGSRTDTQYF.

The rearrangement joins TRBV2 to TRBJ1-1, with 8 bases matching TRBD1. The CDR3 contains 14 residues. CDR1 and CDR2 (germline): SNHLY, FYNNEI. With 6 bases clipped from V and 6 bases from J, the junction kept 9 bases outside the gene matches. This chain's CDR3 is CASRGTGGLAEAFF. The CDR3 nucleotides read TGTGCCAGCAGGGGGACAGGAGGGCTAGCTGAAGCTTTCTTT.

The genes are TRBV10-3 and TRBJ2-1; possible D gene TRBD1, 6 bases. CDR1 is ENHRY, CDR2 SYGVKD, per germline. This CDR3 region has 15 residues. The germline V and J ends were trimmed by 2 bases and 0 bases, with 8 bases remaining between them. For the CDR3, the DNA is TGTGCCATCAGTGAGCAGGGGAGCTCCTACAATGAGCAGTTCTTC. Amino acids: CAISEQGSSYNEQFF.

The chain has TRBV4-2 and TRBJ2-2, with D possibly matching TRBD2 (6 bases). CDR1 LGHNA and CDR2 YNFKEQ come from the germline V gene. The CDR3 is made up of 16 amino acids. Trimming removed 4 bases at V and 1 base at J, with 13 bases between. The CDR3 loop is CASSRASVMNTGELFF. The CDR3 bases are TGTGCCAGCAGCCGAGCTAGCGTCATGAACACCGGGGAGCTGTTTTTT.

This clone was counted a single time. The chain links TRBV19 to TRBJ1-4; D uncertain. V was shortened by 8 bases and J by 5 bases, with 18 bases between the two germline ends. CDR1 is LNHDA, CDR2 SQIVND, per germline (reference sequence). The CDR3 spans 15 residues. CDR3: CASSALDPGNEKLFF. As DNA, the CDR3 is TGTGCCAGTTCTGCCCTGGACCCGGGGAATGAAAAACTGTTTTTT.

Turning to this clone: A read error may account for a junction end that differs from germline. The rearrangement uses TRBV6-1 and TRBJ2-1; TRBD2 matches 7 bases. The CDR3 covers 12 residues. CDR1 is MNHNS and CDR2 is SASEGT in the germline V gene. CDR3 in amino acids: CASSSATGLRLF. CDR3 DNA sequence: TGTGCCAGCAGTTCTGCCACGGGACTACGCCTCTTC.

The V and J genes are TRBV28 and TRBJ2-7; 7 bases agree with TRBD1. CDR3 length: 14 residues. V lost 4 bases and J lost 2; bases outside the gene matches: 5. Per the germline V gene, CDR1 is MDHEN and CDR2 is SYDVKM. The CDR3 nucleotides read TGTGCCAGCAGTTACGAGGGACAGCCCTACGAGCAGTACTTC. It yields the protein CASSYEGQPYEQYF.

This clone appeared once. The chain combines TRBV14 with TRBJ2-1; D is unresolved. This CDR3 has 14 residues. The germline V gene has CDR1 SGHDN and CDR2 FVKESK. The V end lost 0 bases, the J end lost 9 bases, and 12 bases lay between the germline ends. Written as DNA, the CDR3 is TGTGCCAGCAGCCAAGATTTCGCGTATGGTGAGCAGTTCTTC. Translated: CASSQDFAYGEQFF.

This clone has just a few counts. The same CDR3 is also encoded by other DNA sequences in this sample. The chain is built from TRBV18 and TRBJ1-1; D is uncertain. With 1 base removed from V and 0 bases from J, the gap between germline ends came to 6 bases. The CDR3 extends over 14 amino acids. Looked up from germline, CDR1 is KGHSH and CDR2 is LQKENI. The CDR3 region is CASSPRALNTEAFF. The CDR3, as DNA: TGTGCCAGCTCACCACGCGCACTGAACACTGAAGCTTTCTTT. Using reference TRBV18 and TRBJ1-1 for the parts outside the CDR3, the full variable domain is NAGVMQNPRHLVRRRGQEARLRCSPMKGHSHVYWYRQLPEEGLKFMVYLQKENIIDESGMPKERFSAEFPKEGPSILRIQQVVRGDSAAYFCASSPRALNTEAFFGQGTRLTVV.

The chain recombines TRBV5-1 with TRBJ2-5; 8 bases are a match to TRBD2. The CDR3 covers 14 residues. CDR1 is SGHRS and CDR2 is YFSETQ in the germline V gene. With 3 bases clipped from V and 13 bases from J, the junction kept 14 bases outside the gene matches. The CDR3 region is CASSSGPTSGLRYF. Here the CDR3 DNA reads TGCGCCAGCAGCTCGGGCCCCACTAGCGGCCTTAGGTACTTC.

The rearrangement links TRBV29-1 to TRBJ2-1, with D possibly TRBD2 on 5 matching bases. V lost 7 bases, J lost 4 bases, and 11 bases lay in between. The CDR3 is made up of 12 amino acids. Germline CDR1 reads SQVTM; CDR2 reads ANQGSEA. This chain's CDR3 is CSALVTYNEQFF. The DNA for the CDR3 is TGCAGCGCACTAGTTACTTACAATGAGCAGTTCTTC.

The chain is built from TRBV4-2 and TRBJ2-1; 11 nucleotides align to TRBD2. CDR3 length: 15 residues. V trimming: 4 bases; J trimming: 7 bases; junction bases outside the gene matches: 6. The V gene's germline CDR1 is LGHNA and CDR2 YNFKEQ. This chain's CDR3 is CASSPSGRTNNEQFF. DNA of the CDR3: TGTGCCAGCAGCCCTAGCGGGAGGACAAATAATGAGCAGTTCTTC.

The chain has TRBV7-9 and TRBJ2-1, with D perhaps TRBD1 (7 bases). The V end lost 5 bases, the J end lost 7 bases, and 12 bases lay between the germline ends. Germline-derived CDR1 and CDR2 are SEHNR and FQNEAQ (reference sequence). The CDR3 sequence is 13 residues long. The CDR3 DNA reads as TGTGCCAGCAGCCGTCCAGGGGGGAATGAGCAGTTCTTC. Encoded protein: CASSRPGGNEQFF.

The chain recombines TRBV2 with TRBJ2-1, with TRBD1 identical over 8 bases. The V and J ends lost 7 bases and 10 bases, in that order; junction bases with no gene match: 12. Germline lookup yields CDR1 SNHLY and CDR2 FYNNEI. CDR3 length: 14 amino acids. CDR3 sequence: CASTSTDRGGEQFF. The CDR3 DNA reads as TGTGCCAGCACCTCGACCGACAGGGGCGGGGAGCAGTTCTTC.

The rearrangement joins TRBV2 to TRBJ1-2, with D possibly matching TRBD1 (5 bases). Trimming pared 6 bases from V and 6 bases from J, leaving 8 bases between. Germline V CDR1 and CDR2: SNHLY, FYNNEI. This CDR3 region has 11 residues. The CDR3 region is CASSPRDGYTF. The DNA of the CDR3 is TGTGCCAGCAGCCCCAGGGATGGCTACACCTTC.